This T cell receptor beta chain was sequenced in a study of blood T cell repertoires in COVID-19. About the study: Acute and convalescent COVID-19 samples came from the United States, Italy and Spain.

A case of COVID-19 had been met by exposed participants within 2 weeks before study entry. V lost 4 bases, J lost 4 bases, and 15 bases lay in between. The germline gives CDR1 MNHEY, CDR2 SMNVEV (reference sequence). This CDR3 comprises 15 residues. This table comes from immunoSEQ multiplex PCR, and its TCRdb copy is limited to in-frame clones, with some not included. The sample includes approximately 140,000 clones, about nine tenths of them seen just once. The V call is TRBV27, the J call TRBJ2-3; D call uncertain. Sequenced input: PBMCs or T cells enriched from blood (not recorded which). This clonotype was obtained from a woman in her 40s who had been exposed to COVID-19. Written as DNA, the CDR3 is TGTGCCAGCAGTTCCTATCGCTTAGGAGCAGATACGCAGTATTTT. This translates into CASSSYRLGADTQYF.